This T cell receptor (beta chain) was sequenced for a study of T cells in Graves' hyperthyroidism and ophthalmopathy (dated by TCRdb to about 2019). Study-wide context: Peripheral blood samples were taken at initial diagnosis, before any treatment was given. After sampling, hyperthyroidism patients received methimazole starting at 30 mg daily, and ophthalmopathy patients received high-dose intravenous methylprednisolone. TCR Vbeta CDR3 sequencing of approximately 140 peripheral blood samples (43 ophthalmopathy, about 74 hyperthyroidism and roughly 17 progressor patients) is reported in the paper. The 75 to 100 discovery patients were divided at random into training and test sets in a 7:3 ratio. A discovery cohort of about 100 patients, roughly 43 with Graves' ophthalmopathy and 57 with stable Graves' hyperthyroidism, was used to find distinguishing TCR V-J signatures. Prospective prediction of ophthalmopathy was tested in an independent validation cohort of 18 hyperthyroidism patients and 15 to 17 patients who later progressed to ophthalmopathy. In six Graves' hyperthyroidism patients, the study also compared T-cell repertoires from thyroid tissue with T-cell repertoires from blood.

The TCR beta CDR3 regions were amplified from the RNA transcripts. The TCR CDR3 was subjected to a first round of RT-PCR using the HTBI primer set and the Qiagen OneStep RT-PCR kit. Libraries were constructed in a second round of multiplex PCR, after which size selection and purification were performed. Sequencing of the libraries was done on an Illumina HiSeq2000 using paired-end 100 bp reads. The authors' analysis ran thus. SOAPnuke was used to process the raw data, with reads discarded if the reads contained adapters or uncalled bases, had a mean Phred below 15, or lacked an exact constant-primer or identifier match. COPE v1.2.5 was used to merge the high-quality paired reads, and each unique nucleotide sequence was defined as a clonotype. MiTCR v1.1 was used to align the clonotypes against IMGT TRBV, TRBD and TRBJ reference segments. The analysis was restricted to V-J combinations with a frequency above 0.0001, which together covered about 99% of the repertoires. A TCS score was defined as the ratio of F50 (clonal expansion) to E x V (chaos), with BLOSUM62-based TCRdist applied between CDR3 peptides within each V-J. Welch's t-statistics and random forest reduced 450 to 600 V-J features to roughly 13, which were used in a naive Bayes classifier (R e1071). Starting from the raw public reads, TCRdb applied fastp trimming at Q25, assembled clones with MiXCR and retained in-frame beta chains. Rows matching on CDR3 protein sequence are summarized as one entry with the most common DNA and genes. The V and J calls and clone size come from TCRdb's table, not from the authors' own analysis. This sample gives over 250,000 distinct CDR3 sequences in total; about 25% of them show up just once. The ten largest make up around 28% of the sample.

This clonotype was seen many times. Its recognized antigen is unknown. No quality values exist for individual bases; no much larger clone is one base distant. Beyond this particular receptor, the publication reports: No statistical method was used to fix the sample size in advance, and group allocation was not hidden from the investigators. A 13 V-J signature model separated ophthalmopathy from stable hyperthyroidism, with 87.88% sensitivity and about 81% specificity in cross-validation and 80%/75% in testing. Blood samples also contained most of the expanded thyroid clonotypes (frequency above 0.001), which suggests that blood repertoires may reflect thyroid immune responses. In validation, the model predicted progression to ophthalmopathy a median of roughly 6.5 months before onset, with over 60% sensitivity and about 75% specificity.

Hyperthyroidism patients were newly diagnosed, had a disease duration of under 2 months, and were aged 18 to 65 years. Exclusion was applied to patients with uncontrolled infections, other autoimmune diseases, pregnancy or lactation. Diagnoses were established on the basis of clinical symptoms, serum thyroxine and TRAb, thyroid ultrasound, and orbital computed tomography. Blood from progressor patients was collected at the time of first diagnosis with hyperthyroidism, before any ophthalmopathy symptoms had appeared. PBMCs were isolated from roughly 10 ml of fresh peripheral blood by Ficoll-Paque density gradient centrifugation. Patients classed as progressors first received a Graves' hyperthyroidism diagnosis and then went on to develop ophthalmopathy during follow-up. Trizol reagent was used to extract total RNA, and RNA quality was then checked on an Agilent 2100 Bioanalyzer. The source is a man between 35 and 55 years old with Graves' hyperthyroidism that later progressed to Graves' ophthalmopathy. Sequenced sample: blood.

The nucleotide sequence reads as follows: TGTGCCAGCAGCTTATCGTCTTCCACCTCCTACGAGCAGTACTTC. Its translation is CASSLSSSTSYEQYF. The chain links TRBV7-3 with TRBJ2-7; the D gene identity is not certain. Trimming removed 2 bases from V and 0 bases from J, leaving 11 bases between the germline ends. Sequences SGHTA (CDR1) and FQGTGA (CDR2) are obtained from the germline V gene. Including cysteine and phenylalanine, the CDR3 has 15 amino acids. The CDR3 DNA has 45 bases and is translated from base 1.